Below are 10 T cell receptor beta chains sequenced from a single sample in a study of tumor-infiltrating lymphocytes in primary liver carcinoma (dated by TCRdb to between 2016 and 2019). TRIzol reagent was used to extract blood RNA from unsorted whole blood, while the DNeasy Blood & Tissue kit provided the germline DNA. Sequencing used an Illumina HiSeq 2500. A constant-region primer and ProtoScript II reverse transcriptase were used to reverse-transcribe TCRbeta-specific cDNA from roughly 500 ng total RNA. Three nested multiplex PCR rounds, following a slightly modified ARM-PCR procedure, were used to build the TCRbeta libraries. Multiplex TRBV1-TRBV30 forward primers and a Cbeta reverse primer were used in the first two PCR rounds, each of which was run for 10 cycles. Through fastp at Q25 and MiXCR, TCRdb rebuilt clones from the public reads, retaining in-frame beta chains. Identical CDR3 proteins give one entry, which carries the most common genes and DNA. The sample data list approximately 300,000 distinct CDR3 sequences, and around three fifths of these were observed just once. More than 8.5% of the sample lies in the top ten.

Sequencing was carried out using peripheral blood. The receptors derive from a man aged 35-49 years with primary liver carcinoma and hepatitis B virus infection.

This CDR3 reads CSVEVGTWMTETQFF. CDR3 bases: TGCAGCGTTGAAGTGGGGACATGGATGACAGAGACCCAGTTCTTC. The rearrangement uses TRBV29-1 and TRBJ2-5; TRBD1 is a possible D gene (6 bases). Matching the DNA end better, TRBJ2-1 makes the J call doubtful. Germline loops: CDR1 SQVTM, CDR2 ANQGSEA. This CDR3 is 15 amino acids long.

In regard to this clonotype: One end of the junction fails to match germline, which may point to a read error. The genes are TRBV11-2 and TRBJ2-5, with D maybe TRBD2 (6 bases). The V gene's germline CDR1 is SGHAT and CDR2 FQNNGV. The CDR3 loop spans 14 amino acids. In DNA, the CDR3 is TGTACCAGCAGCTTCAACGGGGGACAAGAGACCCAGTACTTC. It yields the protein CTSSFNGGQETQYF.

Concerning this clonotype itself: Being one base from a much bigger clone, this may be a read error. This chain connects TRBV28 to TRBJ2-4, with D possibly matching TRBD2 (6 bases). This CDR3 has 13 amino acids. Per germline, CDR1 MDHEN and CDR2 SYDVKM. Trimming pared 8 bases from V and 3 bases from J, leaving 11 bases between. CDR3 residues: CASRPAGKNIQYF. As DNA, the CDR3 is TGTGCCAGCCGACCAGCGGGCAAAAACATTCAGTACTTC.

Many counts were recorded for this clonotype. V and J are TRBV12-3 or TRBV12-4 and TRBJ1-2, with 9 bases fitting TRBD1. The V and J ends lost 3 bases and 4 bases, in that order; junction bases with no gene match: 6. The CDR3 has 15 amino acids. In nucleotides, the CDR3 is TGTGCCAGCAGTTTTCCGGGACAGGGAGTCTATGGCTACACCTTC. Protein: CASSFPGQGVYGYTF.

Regarding this clonotype: With a much larger clone just one base away, this may be a read error. The chain has TRBV6-1 and TRBJ2-1; D gene ambiguous. Germline loops: CDR1 MNHNS, CDR2 SASEGT. This CDR3 spans 11 amino acids. V dropped 1 base and J dropped 15 bases, with 10 bases sitting between them. The CDR3 sequence is CASSEEHWRFF. The CDR3 bases are TGTGCCAGCAGTGAAGAGCATTGGCGGTTCTTC.

Regarding this clonotype: A much more abundant neighbour one base away suggests this may be a read error. J is TRBJ2-2 and V is TRBV6-5, with D perhaps TRBD2 (5 bases). From germline, CDR1 is MNHEY and CDR2 SVGAGI. CDR3 size: 13 residues. The CDR3 sequence is CVSSPGRAGELFF. In DNA, the CDR3 is TGTGTCAGCAGTCCGGGGAGAGCCGGGGAGCTGTTTTTT.

Concerning this clonotype itself: A read error may be the cause here, since a much bigger clone is one base away. V gene TRBV5-5 combines with J gene TRBJ1-5; D ambiguous. This CDR3 is 13 amino acids long. Germline CDR1 and CDR2: SGHKS and YYEKEE (reference sequence). The CDR3 reads CASSAGENQPRHF. CDR3 in DNA: TGTGCCAGCAGCGCTGGGGAGAATCAGCCCCGGCATTTT.

For this clonotype: A clone one base away is much larger, so this may be a read error. The rearrangement uses TRBV6-6 and TRBJ2-7; TRBD1 matches 8 bases. Per the germline V gene, CDR1 is MNHNY and CDR2 is SVGAGI (reference sequence). This CDR3 contains 15 residues. The CDR3 here is CASSETGVFSYDQYF. The CDR3 DNA sequence: TGTGCCAGCAGCGAGACAGGGGTCTTTTCCTACGATCAGTACTTC.

A few counts support this clonotype. V and J are TRBV7-9 and TRBJ1-5; TRBD1 aligns across 8 bases. Germline trimming cut 4 bases from V and 5 bases from J; bases unmatched to any gene: 1. Germline loops: CDR1 SEHNR, CDR2 FQNEAQ (reference sequence). The CDR3 totals 13 residues. In DNA form, the CDR3 reads TGTGCCAGCAGCTCACAGGGGGATCAGCCCCAGCATTTT. It translates to CASSSQGDQPQHF.

This clonotype was detected only a few times. V usage is TRBV5-4 and J usage is TRBJ2-1, with D tentatively TRBD2 (5 bases). From germline, CDR1 is SGHNT and CDR2 YYREEE (reference sequence). The CDR3 totals 14 residues. Deletions cut 1 base from V and 9 bases from J, with 14 bases between. CDR3: CASSLYGLRGEQFF. Here the CDR3 DNA reads TGTGCCAGCAGCTTGTATGGACTCCGAGGTGAGCAGTTCTTC.